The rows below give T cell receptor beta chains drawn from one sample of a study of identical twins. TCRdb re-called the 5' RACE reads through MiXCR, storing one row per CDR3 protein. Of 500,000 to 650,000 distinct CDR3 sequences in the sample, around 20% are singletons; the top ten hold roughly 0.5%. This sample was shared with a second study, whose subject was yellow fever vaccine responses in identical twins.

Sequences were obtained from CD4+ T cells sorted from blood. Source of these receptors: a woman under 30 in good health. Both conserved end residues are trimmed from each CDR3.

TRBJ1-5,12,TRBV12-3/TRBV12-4,ASSPGTDDQPQH
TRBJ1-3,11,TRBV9,ASSALWGNTIY
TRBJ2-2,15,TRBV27,ASSSLGAGVNTGELF
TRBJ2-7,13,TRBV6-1,ASSEVPGGLYEQY
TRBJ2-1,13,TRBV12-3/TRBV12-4,ASRPTSGRYNEQF
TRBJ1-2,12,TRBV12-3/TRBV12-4,ASSQGISNYGYT
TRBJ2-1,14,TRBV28,ASSLTPPTGRNEQF
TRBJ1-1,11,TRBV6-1,ASRDRGGMGAF
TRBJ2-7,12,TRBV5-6,ASSSYRGAYEQY
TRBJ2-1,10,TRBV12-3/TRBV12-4,AITTGHNEQF
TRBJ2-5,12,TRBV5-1,ASSFSSARETQY
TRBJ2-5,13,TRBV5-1,ASSLEHRRGETQY
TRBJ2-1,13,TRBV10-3,AITRGQGVYNEQF
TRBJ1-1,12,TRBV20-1,SARIQGAVTEAF
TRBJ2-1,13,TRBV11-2,ASSLGGRINNEQF
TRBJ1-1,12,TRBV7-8,ASSLVARDSLAF
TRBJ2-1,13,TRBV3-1,ASSQAASGTNEQF
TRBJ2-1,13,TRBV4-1,ASSQEYTSGHEQF
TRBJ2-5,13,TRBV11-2,ASSISTGYQETQY
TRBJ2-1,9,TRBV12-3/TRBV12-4,ASRRNNEQF
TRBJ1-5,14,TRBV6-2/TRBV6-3,ASSYSWGGAYQPQH
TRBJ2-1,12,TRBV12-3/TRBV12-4,ASSLRGLEVGQF
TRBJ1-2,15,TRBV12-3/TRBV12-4,ASSSRQATYSNYGYT
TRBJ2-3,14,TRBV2,ASRGSSGIGTDTQY
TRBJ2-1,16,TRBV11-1,ASSLYISGTGIYNEQF
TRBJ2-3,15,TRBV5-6,ASSLGPPGGSGDTQY
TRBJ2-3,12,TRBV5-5,ASSFKDSTNTQY
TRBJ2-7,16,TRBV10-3,AISEPQQVYGSSYEQY
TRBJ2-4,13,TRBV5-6,ASSPIGLDVGIQY
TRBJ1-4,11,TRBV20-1,SAPGLQGEKLF
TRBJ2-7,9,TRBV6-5,ASSYEGEQY
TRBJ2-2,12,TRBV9,ASTATGATGELF
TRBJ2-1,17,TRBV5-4,ASSLAGLASWLYGNEQF
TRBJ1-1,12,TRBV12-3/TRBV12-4,ASSYAGSNTEAF
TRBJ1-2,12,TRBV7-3,ASSVTGTGVGYT
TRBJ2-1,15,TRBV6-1,ASKSLAGPTTYNEQF
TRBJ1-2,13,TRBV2,ASGPDTGIGYGYT
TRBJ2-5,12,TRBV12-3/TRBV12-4,ASSPLGVQETQY
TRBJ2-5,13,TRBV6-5,ASSYPSGGQETQY
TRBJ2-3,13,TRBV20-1,SARDGGAGTDTQY
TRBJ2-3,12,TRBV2,ASSWALSGDTQY
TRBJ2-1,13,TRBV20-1,SARVASAHYNEQF
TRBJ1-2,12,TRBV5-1,ASSWETGNYGYT
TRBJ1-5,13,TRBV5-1,ASSPAGGLGQPQH
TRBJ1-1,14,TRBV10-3,AISESGAPTNTEAF
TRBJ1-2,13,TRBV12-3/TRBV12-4,ASRLAGGTNYGYT
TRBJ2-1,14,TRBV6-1,ASNGPPGPGLGEQF
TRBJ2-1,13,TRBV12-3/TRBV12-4,ASSRVRGRAHEQF
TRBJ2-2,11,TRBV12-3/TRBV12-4,ASSTLITGELF
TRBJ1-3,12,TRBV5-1,ASSTGNSGNTIY
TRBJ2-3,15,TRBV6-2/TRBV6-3,ASSQMTSGLTLDTQY
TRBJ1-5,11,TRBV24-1,ATSAQGSQPQH
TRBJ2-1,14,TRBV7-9,ASSIRQGSSYNEQF
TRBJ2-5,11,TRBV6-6,ASSTDRQETQY
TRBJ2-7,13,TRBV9,ASSGGQGASYEQY
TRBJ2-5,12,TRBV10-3,AISDLAGRETQY
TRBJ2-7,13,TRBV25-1,ASTGTSGMSREQY
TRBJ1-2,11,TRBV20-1,SAGWTGNYGYT
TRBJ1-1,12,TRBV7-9,ASSRGQSGTEAF